This TCR beta chain was sequenced during a study of blood T cell repertoires in COVID-19. Method: immunoSEQ multiplex PCR; TCRdb's copy keeps in-frame clones and lacks some. The sample comprises under 300,000 clones, around 84% of which are singletons, and around 3.3% rests with the top ten. A few counts support this clone. CDR3 length: 12 residues. V gave up 8 bases and J gave up 1 base, with 8 bases separating them. Germline CDR1 and CDR2: SNHLY and FYNNEI. The clonotype originates from a woman aged 18-29 years with acute or convalescent COVID-19. The chain is built from TRBV2 and TRBJ1-1; possibly TRBD1 for D (6 bases). Sequenced material: peripheral blood. The CDR3 protein is CASVRGNTEAFF. The CDR3 bases are TGTGCCAGCGTCAGGGGGAACACTGAAGCTTTCTTT.